This T cell receptor (beta chain) was documented in a study of blood T cell repertoires in COVID-19. Looking at the study overall: Researchers got acute and convalescent COVID-19 samples from the United States, Italy and Spain. In each case, the material was cDNA or gDNA derived from T cells, B-cell-depleted T cells, or PBMCs.

In the authors' workflow: Reference gene primers were amplified, and this amplification served to estimate nucleated cell counts. Using immunoSEQ multiplex PCR, the repertoire was profiled, and TCRdb retains in-frame clones only, with some absent. V, J and clone size are taken as reported in that table, and D and trimming were inferred from the DNA itself. The repertoire has some 140,000 clones, around 86% of them found once; the top ten carry about 2.5%. Trimming took off 5 bases at V and 6 bases at J, with 17 bases between the two ends. This CDR3 contains 14 residues. Germline V gene lookup returns CDR1 SNHLY and CDR2 FYNNEI.

Sequenced: peripheral blood. V is TRBV2 and J is TRBJ2-7; possibly TRBD2 for D (6 bases). The source is a middle-aged man with active COVID-19. The CDR3 DNA reads TGTGCCAGCAGTTCCGCGGCCACCGGGGGCGAGCAGTACTTC. This codes for CASSSAATGGEQYF.